This TCR beta chain stems from a study of blood T cell repertoires in COVID-19. Profiling relied on immunoSEQ multiplex PCR, and the TCRdb table lists in-frame clones only, not all of them. Counted here are under 250,000 clones, around four fifths occurring once; the ten biggest clones make up just over 2.5%. The V end lost 0 bases, the J end lost 2 bases, and 11 bases lay between the germline ends. CDR1 is SGHDT and CDR2 is YYEEEE in the germline V gene. The length of the CDR3 is 15 residues. The receptor's source is a woman in her 70s with active or convalescent COVID-19. The sequenced sample was peripheral blood. The rearrangement links TRBV5-6 to TRBJ1-2, with no clear D. CDR3 sequence reads: CASSLGPGFNYGYTF. In nucleotides, the CDR3 is TGTGCCAGCAGCTTGGGCCCGGGGTTCAACTATGGCTACACCTTC.